Detailed here is one T cell receptor (beta chain). Its specificity is not known. The junction and the germline gene differ at one end; a read error may be behind it. Using immunoSEQ multiplex PCR, the repertoire was profiled, and TCRdb retains in-frame clones only, with some absent. Of 150,000 to 200,000 clones in the sample, about 90% were seen once. The data belong to a study of T cell responses to AZD1222 COVID-19 vaccine. The CDR3 covers 13 residues. In germline, CDR1 is SNHLY, CDR2 FYNNEI. Study-wide results and limits: Vaccine-related CD4 TCRs covered spike, predominating at 160-218 and 743-854. The donors showed a predominance of white British ancestry and of females, with possible underestimation of clonal diversity. At baseline, seropositivity was found in only a handful of AZD1222 recipients. Spike-specific TCR breadth and depth went up after people got two AZD1222 doses.

This specimen consisted of peripheral blood, obtained 28 days after the second AZD1222 dose. The rearrangement joins TRBV2 to TRBJ1-2; the D gene is possibly TRBD1 (5 bases). The TCR sequence derives from an adult who received the AZD1222 COVID-19 vaccine. CDR3 DNA sequence: TGTGCCAGCAGTGATGGGGGGAGGCAGGGAAAGGACTTC. Amino acids: CASSDGGRQGKDF.